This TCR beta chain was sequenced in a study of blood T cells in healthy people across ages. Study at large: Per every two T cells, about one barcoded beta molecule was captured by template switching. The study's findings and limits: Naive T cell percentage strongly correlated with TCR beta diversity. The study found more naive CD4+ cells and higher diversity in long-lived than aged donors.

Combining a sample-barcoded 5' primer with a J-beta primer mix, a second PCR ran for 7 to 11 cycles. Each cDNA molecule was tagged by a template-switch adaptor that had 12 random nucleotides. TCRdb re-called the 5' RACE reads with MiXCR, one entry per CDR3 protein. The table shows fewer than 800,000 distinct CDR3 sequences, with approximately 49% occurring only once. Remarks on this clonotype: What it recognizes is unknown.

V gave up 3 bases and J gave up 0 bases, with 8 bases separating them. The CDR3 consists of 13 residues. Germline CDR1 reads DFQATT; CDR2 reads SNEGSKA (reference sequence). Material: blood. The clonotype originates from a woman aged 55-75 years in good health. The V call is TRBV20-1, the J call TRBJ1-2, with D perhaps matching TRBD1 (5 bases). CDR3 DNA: TGCAGTGCTAGTCAGGGATCTAACTATGGCTACACCTTC. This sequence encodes CSASQGSNYGYTF.